This T cell receptor (beta chain) originates from a study of T cell responses to AZD1222 COVID-19 vaccine. Study in general: Samples with a second dose at about 4 or about 12 weeks were pooled together.

Study-level results: The donor cohort was predominantly white British with a female majority, and clonal diversity may have been underestimated.

On this clone: Its antigen is not identified.

Only in-frame clones appear in the TCRdb table, and some are missing; sequencing was by immunoSEQ multiplex PCR. The data show 110,000 to 150,000 clones, more than 85% seen once. The CDR3 has 15 amino acids. Germline assignment: CDR1 SGHKS and CDR2 YYEKEE (reference sequence). The V gene lost 0 bases and the J gene lost 8 bases, with 17 bases spanning the gap. Sequenced here: peripheral blood, sampled on day 0 of AZD1222 vaccination. This receptor was identified in an adult in good health. V gene TRBV5-5 combines with J gene TRBJ1-2; possibly TRBD1 for D (5 bases). CDR3 region: CASSLVWDPTNGYTF. DNA for the CDR3: TGTGCCAGCAGCTTGGTTTGGGACCCCACTAACGGCTACACCTTC.